This T cell receptor (beta chain) was sequenced for a study of blood T cell repertoires in COVID-19. At the level of the study: Both acute and convalescent COVID-19 samples were obtained from the United States, Italy and Spain. Sample material is recorded as cDNA or gDNA derived from T cells, B-cell-depleted T cells, or PBMCs.

The CDR3 contains 15 residues. Trimming removed 2 bases from V and 0 bases from J, with 9 bases in between. CDR1 and CDR2 (germline): SGHNT, YYREEE (reference sequence). TCRdb's table, derived via immunoSEQ multiplex PCR, lists solely in-frame clones and lacks some. Counted here are some 120,000 clones, about 90% occurring once; the ten biggest clones make up over 3.5%. Sequenced material: peripheral blood. The V gene is TRBV5-4, the J gene TRBJ2-1, with D possibly being TRBD2 (6 bases). The sequence came from a woman aged 60-75 years with acute or convalescent COVID-19. DNA of the CDR3: TGTGCCAGCAGCTTAGTCGGGAGCTCCTACAATGAGCAGTTCTTC. Protein product: CASSLVGSSYNEQFF. The complete variable domain, with remaining parts taken from reference TRBV5-4 and TRBJ2-1, reads ETGVTQSPTHLIKTRGQQVTLRCSSQSGHNTVSWYQQALGQGPQFIFQYYREEENGRGNFPPRFSGLQFPNYSSELNVNALELDDSALYLCASSLVGSSYNEQFFGPGTRLTVL.